This T cell receptor (beta chain) was recorded in a study of T cells in Graves' hyperthyroidism and ophthalmopathy. TCR beta CDR3 region amplification was performed from RNA transcripts. First-round RT-PCR with HTBI primers amplified the TCR CDR3 region. TCRdb itself ran the multiplex PCR reads through MiXCR, one entry per CDR3 protein. This sample carries about 560,000 distinct CDR3 sequences, roughly a sixth of them seen once, and the ten largest clones take around 19%. In its sample, this clonotype was seen many times. The germline gives CDR1 SGHTA, CDR2 FQGNSA. The CDR3 is made up of 14 amino acids. Trimming took off 5 bases at V and 3 bases at J, with 10 bases between the two ends. When ophthalmopathy did not progress within 18 months, Graves' hyperthyroidism was considered stable. The study left out patients who had uncontrolled infection, other autoimmune disease, pregnancy or lactation. The study based diagnoses on clinical symptoms, serum thyroxine and TRAb, thyroid ultrasound and orbital computed tomography. It was 8.5 to 10 ml of fresh peripheral blood that supplied the PBMCs.

V usage is TRBV7-2 and J usage is TRBJ2-2, with a possible D match to TRBD1 (5 bases). This clonotype was sampled from a woman between 18 and 30 years old with Graves' hyperthyroidism. The sequenced sample consisted of blood. The DNA for the CDR3 is TGTGCCAGCAGCGGGGCGCGGTACACCGGGGAGCTGTTTTTT. Residues: CASSGARYTGELFF.